This TCR beta chain was documented in a study of blood T cell repertoires in COVID-19. The CDR3 consists of 16 residues. Germline CDR1 is MDHEN and CDR2 is SYDVKM. V shed 3 bases and J shed 10 bases, with 21 bases lying between them. Sequencing was performed with immunoSEQ multiplex PCR; in TCRdb, only in-frame clones are kept and a portion is missing. The sample has around 200,000 clones, 85% seen once; the top ten hold approximately 18%. The clonotype was recovered from a man aged 35-49 years who had recovered from COVID-19. The rearrangement uses TRBV28 and TRBJ1-4, with D perhaps matching TRBD1 (6 bases). The sample consisted of PBMCs or T cells enriched from blood (not recorded which). This chain's CDR3 is CASSFSQAGAQGKLFF. The CDR3 bases are TGTGCCAGCAGTTTCTCCCAGGCGGGGGCGCAGGGAAAACTGTTTTTT.